The rows below give T cell receptor beta chains drawn from one sample of a study of T-cell reconstitution after alpha-beta-depleted transplantation in children. TCRdb reanalysed the PCR reads using MiXCR and keeps one entry per CDR3 protein. The sample holds around 250,000 distinct CDR3 sequences, roughly 9.5% seen once. The sample in question was PBMCs from the stem cell graft donor, obtained from the stem cell graft. The receptors come from a human donor who donated a stem cell graft to a child with SCID. CDR3s include the opening cysteine and the closing phenylalanine or tryptophan. Each record gives: J gene, V gene, D gene, clone size, CDR3 DNA, CDR3 protein. The D gene is left open where the match is weak. Not every row has a clone size; where given, it reads once, few, many or a size class.

>TRBJ2-5|TRBV12-3/TRBV12-4|-|-
TGTGCCAGCAACCCGGACAGACCACAAGAGACCCAGTACTTC
CASNPDRPQETQYF
>TRBJ2-3|TRBV7-9|TRBD1|few
TGTGCCAGCAGCCGAGGGACAGCCGCAGATACGCAGTATTTT
CASSRGTAADTQYF
>TRBJ1-6|TRBV6-1|-|few
TGTGCCAGCAGGGATCCCTCCTATAATTCACCCCTCCACTTT
CASRDPSYNSPLHF
>TRBJ2-3|TRBV4-1|TRBD2|few
TGCGCCAGCAGCCCCGGCGTGCTAGCGGGGGTGGCGGATACGCAGTATTTT
CASSPGVLAGVADTQYF
>TRBJ2-7|TRBV5-1|-|few
TGCGCCAGCAGCAGGCTCCAAGACAGCGGCTACTACGAGCAGTACTTC
CASSRLQDSGYYEQYF
>TRBJ2-7|TRBV7-8|-|-
TGTGCCAGCAGCTTAGAGGGACTGATGTCCTACGAGCAGTACTTC
CASSLEGLMSYEQYF
>TRBJ1-1|TRBV7-9|-|many
TGTGCCAGCAGCTTAGGGGGGGCGGACACTGAAGCTTTCTTT
CASSLGGADTEAFF
>TRBJ1-3|TRBV12-3/TRBV12-4|-|many
TGTGCCAGCAGTTTAAACACCATATATTTT
CASSLNTIYF
>TRBJ1-1|TRBV2|TRBD1|few
TGTGCCAGCAGTGGGGACAGAAAAGCTTTCTTT
CASSGDRKAFF
>TRBJ2-2|TRBV12-3/TRBV12-4|TRBD2|-
TGTGCCAGCAGTTCCCTCGATCGACTAGCAGCGAACACCGGGGAGCTGTTTTTT
CASSSLDRLAANTGELFF
>TRBJ2-1|TRBV12-3/TRBV12-4|-|few
TGTGCCAGCAGTTTGTCAGGGATAGGCGAGCAGTTCTTC
CASSLSGIGEQFF
>TRBJ1-6|TRBV11-2|-|-
TGTGCCAGCAGCTTAGAGACACTTAATAATTCACCCATCCACTTT
CASSLETLNNSPIHF
>TRBJ2-5|TRBV3-1|-|many
TGTGCCAGCAGCCAAGAAGGCCGGGAGACCCAGTACTTC
CASSQEGRETQYF
>TRBJ1-4|TRBV18|-|-
TGTGCCAGCTCACCAAGCTGGGCAGCTACTGAAAAACTGTTTTTT
CASSPSWAATEKLFF
>TRBJ2-7|TRBV4-2|TRBD2|-
TGTGCCAGCAGCCAAGACCAGCGGGGGGGGTACGAGCAGTACTTC
CASSQDQRGGYEQYF
>TRBJ2-5|TRBV28|-|-
TGTGCCAGCAGTCCCTCCGACGGACAAGAGACCCAGTACTTC
CASSPSDGQETQYF
>TRBJ2-3|TRBV20-1|TRBD2|-
TGCAGTGCGCATCGACTAGCGGGATCGTTCTTTTCAGATACGCAGTATTTT
CSAHRLAGSFFSDTQYF
>TRBJ2-3|TRBV20-1|-|-
TGCAGTGCTACTCTACCGATATCAGATACGCAGTATTTT
CSATLPISDTQYF
>TRBJ2-3|TRBV7-2|TRBD2|few
TGTGCCAGCAGCCGAGGACTAGCCCAGGTAGATACGCAGTATTTT
CASSRGLAQVDTQYF
>TRBJ1-2|TRBV24-1|-|many
TGTGCCACCAGTGATTCTACCAGGTGGTATGGCTACACCTTC
CATSDSTRWYGYTF
>TRBJ1-3|TRBV19|-|many
TGTGCCAGTAGTAACTCCGGGATGGAAGGAAACACCATATATTTT
CASSNSGMEGNTIYF
>TRBJ2-7|TRBV18|-|-
TGTGCCAGCTCACCAACCGGGACGGCAATCTCCTACGAGCAGTACTTC
CASSPTGTAISYEQYF
>TRBJ2-7|TRBV5-4|-|-
TGTGCCAGCAGCTTGGGGCAGTTCCCCTCCTACGAGCAGTACTTC
CASSLGQFPSYEQYF
>TRBJ2-5|TRBV5-1|-|many
TGCGCCAGCAGCCAGACAGGGAGGGAGACCCAGTACTTC
CASSQTGRETQYF
>TRBJ1-3|TRBV6-1|-|few
TGTGCCAGCAGTGTAACCGGGACACACTCTGGAAACACCATATATTTT
CASSVTGTHSGNTIYF
>TRBJ1-2|TRBV18|-|-
TGTGCCAGCTCACCAGGCGAAGGGTCCGGCTACACCTTC
CASSPGEGSGYTF
>TRBJ1-4|TRBV29-1|-|-
TGCAGCGGAAAGTTGAATGTTGGTGAAAAACTGTTTTTT
CSGKLNVGEKLFF
>TRBJ2-1|TRBV7-7|-|few
TGTGCTAGCAGCCAACTAGACAGTCCTGGAAATGAGCAGTTCTTC
CASSQLDSPGNEQFF
>TRBJ2-5|TRBV9|-|many
TGTGCCAGCAGCTCCCCCCGGCAGGCAGGGGTGGTTGAGACCCAGTACTTC
CASSSPRQAGVVETQYF
>TRBJ2-6|TRBV5-1|-|-
TGCGCCAGCAGTTCCAGGGGCCCCGGGGCCAACGTCCTGACTTTC
CASSSRGPGANVLTF
>TRBJ2-7|TRBV20-1|TRBD2|few
TGCAGTGCTAGCGGACTAGCGGACTACGAGCAGTACTTC
CSASGLADYEQYF
>TRBJ2-1|TRBV5-1|-|-
TGCGCCAGCAGCTTGGAGTCCGTCTCCTACAATGAGCAGTTCTTC
CASSLESVSYNEQFF
>TRBJ2-7|TRBV5-1|TRBD2|-
TGCGCCAGCAGCTTGCCTCCCAGCGGGGGTTACGAGCAGTACTTC
CASSLPPSGGYEQYF
>TRBJ2-1|TRBV12-3/TRBV12-4|-|many
TGTGCCAGCAGTTTGGTAGGGAGTAAGGGGCTACAGTTCTTC
CASSLVGSKGLQFF